Sequencing of this T cell receptor beta chain was carried out in a study of spatial heterogeneity in lung cancer (dated by TCRdb to the late 2010s). About the full investigation: More beta-chain than alpha-chain transcripts were consistently detected, likely reflecting higher beta-chain transcript abundance. A strong correlation was found between TCR transcript counts in tumor regions and a T cell transcriptional module score from matched bulk RNA-seq. In the raw uncorrected reads, each unique combination of TCR and UMI appeared more than ten times on average. TCR alpha and beta repertoires were quantitatively compared across multiple tumor regions, matched nontumor lung and blood in non-small cell lung cancer. The study linked features of the TCR repertoire to counts of nonsynonymous mutations, which were determined by whole-exome sequencing of tumor tissue. At surgery, some 200 tumor regions, around 65 matched nontumor lung samples and 56 PBMC samples were TCR-sequenced for both alpha and beta chains.

The library was obtained by 5' RACE. Sequencing took place on a NextSeq 500. To allow correction of PCR and sequencing errors, the TCR library protocol tagged every TCR cDNA molecule with a unique molecular identifier. Per the original workflow: Decombinator tools were used for TCR identification, UMI-based error correction and CDR3 extraction. Expanded TCRs were defined as those above a frequency of 2 per 1,000, corresponding to the top 1% of the tumor frequency distribution. Expanded tumor TCRs statistically deemed absent (corrected P<0.05) from at least one tumor region were classed as regional, and all other expanded tumor TCRs were classed as ubiquitous. Rényi diversity was computed with the R vegan package after subsampling each repertoire 100 times to 5,000 TCRs. CDR3 similarity networks were constructed using string-kernel similarity of amino acid triplets, with links drawn between CDR3s whose pairwise similarity was above 0.82. TCRdb cleaned the public reads at Q25 with fastp, built clones with MiXCR and kept in-frame beta chains. Merged by CDR3 protein, the rows form single entries marked with the most common genes and DNA. The V and J calls were determined by TCRdb, not by the authors. The sample has 4,000 or so distinct CDR3 sequences on record, around a tenth of them singletons. Approximately 28% of the sample is held by the ten biggest clonotypes.

What this sample's time point label stands for: sample taken at primary tumor resection. The donors were around 69 patients from the lung TRACERx cohort who had early-stage, untreated non-small cell lung cancer. Without any cell sorting, TCR sequencing was performed on whole RNA extracted either from tumor and nontumor lung tissue or from cryopreserved PBMC samples. Only patients for whom sufficient RNA was available from at least two tumor regions were selected for TCR sequencing. Before being selected, tumor and adjacent nontumor lung specimens were reviewed by a lung pathologist. Paper-wide results and their limitations: Confirming at a functional level the hypothesis that regional TCRs recognize regional mutations was considered to require additional single-cell paired TCR alpha and beta sequencing. The tumor nonsynonymous mutation count correlated with the number of expanded alpha and beta TCRs within the tumor. Estimated TCR-seq coverage of tumor T cells was only roughly 7.3% for alpha chains and around 14% for beta chains. The count of ubiquitous expanded TCRs correlated with the count of ubiquitous nonsynonymous mutations, and the count of regional expanded TCRs correlated with the count of regional nonsynonymous mutations.

CDR1 and CDR2 were assigned from the germline V gene as SGHTA and FQGNSA. V is pared back by 5 bases and J by 0 bases, with 13 bases lying between the germline termini. The CDR3, cysteine through phenylalanine, is 15 amino acids long. The DNA shown is the 45-base CDR3, in frame from base 1. In its sample, this clonotype comes out as medium-sized (0.01 to 0.1%). The antigen it recognizes is unknown. No much larger clone exists at a distance of one base, and base qualities are not known. This beta chain is off target for a library built for alpha chains, so its abundance means little. The input for sequencing was lung tumor tissue, taken at surgery. The sequence is built from TRBV7-2 and TRBJ2-5; the D gene identity is not certain. This clonotype was sampled from a male donor with early-stage non-small cell lung cancer. The CDR3 sequence is CASSRARNNQETQYF. At the DNA level, the sequence is TGTGCCAGCAGCAGAGCGAGGAACAACCAAGAGACCCAGTACTTC.